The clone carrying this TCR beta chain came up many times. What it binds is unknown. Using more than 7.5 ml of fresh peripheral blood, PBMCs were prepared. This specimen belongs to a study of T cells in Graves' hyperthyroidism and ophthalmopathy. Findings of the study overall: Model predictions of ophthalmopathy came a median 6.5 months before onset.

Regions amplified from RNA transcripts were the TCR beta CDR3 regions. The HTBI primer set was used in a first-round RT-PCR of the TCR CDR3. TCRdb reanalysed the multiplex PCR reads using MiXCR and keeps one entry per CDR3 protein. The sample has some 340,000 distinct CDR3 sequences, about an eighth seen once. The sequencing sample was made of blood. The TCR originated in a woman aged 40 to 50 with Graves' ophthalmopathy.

The CDR3 region is CASSPSPASTTEAFF. The CDR3 nucleotides read TGTGCCAGCAGCCCCAGTCCTGCCAGTACCACTGAAGCTTTCTTT. The J gene is TRBJ1-1, the V gene TRBV9; no reliable D call. The germline V gene encodes CDR1 SGDLS and CDR2 YYNGEE. The CDR3 sequence is 15 residues long. The V and J ends lost 4 bases and 4 bases respectively, with 17 bases between them.